This TCR beta chain was identified in a study of T cell responses to AZD1222 COVID-19 vaccine. Study results and limitations: Repertoire sampling occurred only after the peak T cell response. Baseline antibody screening turned up just a handful of seropositive AZD1222 recipients. Vaccine-related CD4 TCRs covered spike, predominating at 160-218 and 743-854. Donors, mostly white British, included more females; clonal diversity was possibly underestimated.

Data came from immunoSEQ multiplex PCR; TCRdb stores just in-frame clones and leaves some out. Here the sample spans approximately 90,000 clones, 90% being singletons. To note about this clone: Its antigen is not known.

J lost 5 bases, V lost 6 bases, and 1 base had no gene match. CDR3 length equals 14 residues. The germline V gene encodes CDR1 SGHNT and CDR2 YENEEA. This material consisted of peripheral blood, taken on day 0 of AZD1222 vaccination. The chain combines TRBV11-3 with TRBJ2-2, with TRBD2 matching 12 bases. This TCR derives from an adult in good health. CDR3 sequence reads: CASSGTSGTGELFF. The CDR3 nucleotides are TGTGCCAGCAGTGGGACTAGCGGGACCGGGGAGCTGTTTTTT. The full variable domain, in which reference TRBV11-3 and TRBJ2-2 provide the parts outside the CDR3, is EAGVVQSPRYKIIEKKQPVAFWCNPISGHNTLYWYLQNLGQGPELLIRYENEEAVDDSQLPKDRFSAERLKGVDSTLKIQPAELGDSAVYLCASSGTSGTGELFFGEGSRLTVL.